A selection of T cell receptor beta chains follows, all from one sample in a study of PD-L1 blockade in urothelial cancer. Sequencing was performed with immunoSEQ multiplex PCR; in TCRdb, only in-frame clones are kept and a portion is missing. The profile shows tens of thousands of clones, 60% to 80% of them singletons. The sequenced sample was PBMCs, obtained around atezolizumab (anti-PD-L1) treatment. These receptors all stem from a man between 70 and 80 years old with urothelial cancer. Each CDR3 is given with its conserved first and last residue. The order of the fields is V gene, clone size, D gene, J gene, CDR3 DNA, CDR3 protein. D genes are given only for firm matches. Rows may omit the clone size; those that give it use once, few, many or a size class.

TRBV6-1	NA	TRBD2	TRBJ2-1	TGTGCCAGCAGAGGACTAGCGGGAGGTTACAATGAGCAGTTCTTC	CASRGLAGGYNEQFF
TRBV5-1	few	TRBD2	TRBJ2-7	TGCGCCAGCAGCTCGGGGACTAGCGGGAGCATCGAGCAGTACTTC	CASSSGTSGSIEQYF
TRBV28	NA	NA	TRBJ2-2	TGTGCCAGCAGTCCGGCCGGGACAGCGGGCGGGGAGCTGTTTTTT	CASSPAGTAGGELFF
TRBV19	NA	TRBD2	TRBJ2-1	TGTGCCAGTAGTGGCCGGCGGGAGGACCTCCCTTACAATGAGCAGTTCTTC	CASSGRREDLPYNEQFF
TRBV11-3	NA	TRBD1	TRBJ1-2	TGTGCCAGCAGCCACCGACAGGGGACGAGCTATGGCTACACCTTC	CASSHRQGTSYGYTF
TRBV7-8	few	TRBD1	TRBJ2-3	TGTGCCAGCAGCTTAGATACGGACAGGGGGCGTCGGGATACGCAGTATTTT	CASSLDTDRGRRDTQYF
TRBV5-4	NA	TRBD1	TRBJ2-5	TGTGCCAGCAGCTTCGGGCAGGGACAGGAGACCCAGTACTTC	CASSFGQGQETQYF
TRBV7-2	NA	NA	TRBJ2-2	TGTGCCAGCAGCCCAGTAAACACCGGGGAGCTGTTTTTT	CASSPVNTGELFF
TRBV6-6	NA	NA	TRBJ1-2	TGTGCCAGCAGTCCCCGGACCGGGGGTTATGGCTACACCTTC	CASSPRTGGYGYTF
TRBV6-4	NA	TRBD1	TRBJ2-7	TGTGCCAGCAGAGACCGGACAGGGCCCCCACACGAGCAGTACTTC	CASRDRTGPPHEQYF
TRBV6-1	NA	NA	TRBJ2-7	TGTGCCAGCAGCCCCTTCCTACAGGGCTACGAGCAGTACTTC	CASSPFLQGYEQYF
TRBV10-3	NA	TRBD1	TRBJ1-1	TGTGCCATCAGTGAGGACAGGGCGGCGAACACTGAAGCTTTCTTT	CAISEDRAANTEAFF
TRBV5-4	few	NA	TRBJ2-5	TGTGCCAGCAGCTTACGGCGGGACGTTAAAGAGACCCAGTACTTC	CASSLRRDVKETQYF
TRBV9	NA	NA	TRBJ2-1	TGTGCCAGCAGCGTAGCGGGACTGAGCAATGAGCAGTTCTTC	CASSVAGLSNEQFF
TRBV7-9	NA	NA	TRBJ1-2	TGTGCCAGCAGTCCCAGCGGGTACTATGGCTACACCTTC	CASSPSGYYGYTF
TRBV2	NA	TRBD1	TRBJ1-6	TGTGCCAGCAGTGAAGGCCAGGGGGCTAATTCACCCCTCCACTTT	CASSEGQGANSPLHF
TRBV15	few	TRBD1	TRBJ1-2	TGTGCCACCAGCAGAGATCGAGGGACAGCGTATGGCTACACCTTC	CATSRDRGTAYGYTF
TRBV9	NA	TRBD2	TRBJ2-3	TGTGCCAGCAGCGTAGGCGGGAGGGCCCCAGATACGCAGTATTTT	CASSVGGRAPDTQYF
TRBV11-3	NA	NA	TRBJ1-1	TGTGCCAGCAGCTCCCGCCAGGGCCGGACCGGTGGGGCTTTCTTT	CASSSRQGRTGGAFF
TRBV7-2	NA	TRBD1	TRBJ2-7	TGTGCCAGCAGCTTAGTTGGGACAGGGAACTACGAGCAGTACTTC	CASSLVGTGNYEQYF
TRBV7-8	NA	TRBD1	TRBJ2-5	TGTGCCAGCAGCCTAAGGAGGACAGGGACAGGGCAACAAGAGACCCAGTACTTC	CASSLRRTGTGQQETQYF
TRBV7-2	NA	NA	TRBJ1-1	TGTGCCAGCAGCGCTACAGTAGGTTGGACTGAAGCTTTCTTT	CASSATVGWTEAFF
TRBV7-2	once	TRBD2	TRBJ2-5	TGTGCCAGCAGCTTAGTTGCGGGGGAGGTGGGGACCCAGTACTTC	CASSLVAGEVGTQYF
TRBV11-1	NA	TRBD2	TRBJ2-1	TGTGCCAGCAGCTTATTATCGGGCGGGAGGGGGAGATCCTACAATGAGCAGTTCTTC	CASSLLSGGRGRSYNEQFF
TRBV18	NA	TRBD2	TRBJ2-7	TGTGCCAGCTCACCTCCGACTAGCGGTCCCTACGAGCAGTACTTC	CASSPPTSGPYEQYF
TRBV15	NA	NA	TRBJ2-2	TGTGCCACCAGCAGAGACACGAACACCGGGGAGCTGTTTTTT	CATSRDTNTGELFF
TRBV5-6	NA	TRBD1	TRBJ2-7	TGTGCCAGCAGCCCACCCGGGACAGGGAGATACGAGCAGTACTTC	CASSPPGTGRYEQYF
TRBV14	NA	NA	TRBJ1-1	TGTGCCAGCAGCCAGAGGAGGACTGAAGCTTTCTTT	CASSQRRTEAFF
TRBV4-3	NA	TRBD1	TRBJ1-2	TGCGCCAGCAGCCAAGATAGGTCAGGGGGTGGCTACACCTTC	CASSQDRSGGGYTF
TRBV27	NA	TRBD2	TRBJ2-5	TGTGCCAGCAGGGCCGGACTAGCGGGAGTAAGAGAGACCCAGTACTTC	CASRAGLAGVRETQYF
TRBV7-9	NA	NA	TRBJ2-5	TGTGCCAGCAGCTTAGCTGGGTCGGGGATTAAAGAGACCCAGTACTTC	CASSLAGSGIKETQYF
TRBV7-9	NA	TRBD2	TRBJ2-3	TGTGCCAGCAGCTTAGGACTAGCGGGAGTCACAGATACGCAGTATTTT	CASSLGLAGVTDTQYF
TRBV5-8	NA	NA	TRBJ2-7	TGTGCCAGCAGCTTAGACAACCGGGACTACGAGCAGTACTTC	CASSLDNRDYEQYF
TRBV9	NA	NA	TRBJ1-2	TGTGCCAGCAGCCCGGCGCCAGGTGGCGGCTACACCTTC	CASSPAPGGGYTF
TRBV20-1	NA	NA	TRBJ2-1	TGCAGTGCCTCCCTCGAGCGCCAGCAGTTCTTC	CSASLERQQFF
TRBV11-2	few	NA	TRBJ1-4	TGTGCCAGCAGCGAAACTCGGACAAGGAGTAATGAAAAACTGTTTTTT	CASSETRTRSNEKLFF
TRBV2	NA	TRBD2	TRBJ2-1	TGTGCCAGCAGTGAATCGCCTAGCGGGAGTGATGAGCAGTTCTTC	CASSESPSGSDEQFF
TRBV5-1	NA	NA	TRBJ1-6	TGCGCCAGCAGCTACGGGAATTCACCCCTCCACTTT	CASSYGNSPLHF
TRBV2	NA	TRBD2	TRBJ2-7	TGTGCCAGCAGTGAATCTAAATCGGGACTAGCGGGAGACGAGCAGTACTTC	CASSESKSGLAGDEQYF
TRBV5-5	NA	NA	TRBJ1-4	TGTGCCAGCAGCCTCTCGACAGGCTCGGTTGCAACTAATGAAAAACTGTTTTTT	CASSLSTGSVATNEKLFF